This entry is about one T cell receptor (beta chain). No cognate antigen has been identified for it. One junction end disagrees with the germline gene, perhaps due to a read error. Total RNA and DNA were co-extracted without cell sorting from roughly 20-30 mg of bulk tissue using the AllPrep DNA/RNA mini kit. Between late 2015 and March 2016, a handful of patients in China with histopathologically diagnosed primary liver carcinoma had surgical resection. At the time of sampling, the patients were treatment-naive and had chronic HBV infection. Five spatially separated regions were sampled per tumor: superior, inferior, left-lateral and right-lateral poles, plus the tumor centre. More than 85% viable tumor cells were found by histology in every tumor sample. Pieces of fresh tumor and adjacent tissue were cut in half, with one half kept in RNAlater at -80 degrees C and the other half sent for histology.

This specimen comes from a study of tumor-infiltrating lymphocytes in primary liver carcinoma (dated by TCRdb to the late 2010s). Background on the whole study: Of the five patients, three men and two women aged 30 to 69 years, four had hepatocellular carcinoma and one had combined HCC and intrahepatic cholangiocarcinoma. Across five regions of each liver tumor, along with adjacent normal tissue and blood, the study brought together TCRbeta repertoire sequencing, expression microarrays and whole-exome sequencing. Tumors of the five patients were stage T1-T3 N0M0 with maximum diameters of roughly 4.2 to 11 cm. Reproducibility between technical replicate repertoires was high, with correlation coefficients above 0.95 and mean shared-clone rates approximately 0.9. To link TCRbeta repertoire diversity with the local molecular phenotype, the approximately 25 tumor region samples were profiled using Agilent mRNA microarrays. TCRbeta repertoire sequencing covered 35 or so specimens from 5 patients: around 25 tumor regions, 5 adjacent noncancerous liver tissues and 5 peripheral blood samples. Each sample produced about 3.5 to 8 million productive TCRbeta reads, and read depth showed no significant difference between tissue types. The paper as a whole reports these results and caveats: Since the samples were bulk and unsorted, there was no way to compare CD4+ and CD8+ T cell repertoires. Just about 7-25% of top clones turned up in all five regions of a tumor, which suggests spatial heterogeneity among tumor-infiltrating T cells. Compared with blood, tumors had a significantly larger share of the repertoire taken up by the top 250 clones (p = 0.039). Repertoire overlap was found to be higher between tumor regions (mean roughly 35%) than between tumor-adjacent (roughly 17%) or tumor-blood (around 15%) pairs, consistent with antigen-driven expansion. Because only the TCR beta chain was sequenced and unpaired alpha chains were not captured, true repertoire diversity is likely underestimated. Only 4 or 5 patients were included in the study, and the authors note that the findings should be validated in a larger study.

Starting from around 500 ng total RNA, TCRbeta-specific cDNA was produced by reverse transcription with a constant-region primer and ProtoScript II reverse transcriptase. The TCRbeta libraries were prepared through three rounds of nested multiplex PCR following a slightly modified ARM-PCR procedure. The first two PCR rounds used multiplex TRBV1-TRBV30 forward primers with a Cbeta reverse primer, each for 10 cycles. Sample barcodes and Illumina adapters were added in a final 25-cycle PCR using Deep VentR polymerase. Amplicons of 200-500 bp were gel-purified with a QIAquick gel extraction kit before sequencing. TCRbeta amplicons were sequenced on an Illumina HiSeq 2500 with 250-bp paired-end reads. Regarding the original processing steps: To recover full CDR3 sequences, reads were quality-trimmed using Trimmomatic v0.33 and paired reads were then merged using FLASH v1.2.11. V, D and J germline segments were assigned to the rearranged TCRbeta sequences using MiGEC v1.2.1b. Clonotype statistics and Shannon-Wiener diversity indices were calculated with VDJtools v1.0.0. To reduce sampling bias, subsequent analyses other than the diversity analysis used only the 250 most abundant clonotypes in each sample. TCRdb reran the public reads through fastp at Q25 and MiXCR, keeping productive beta chains. Entries that share a CDR3 protein sequence are merged under the most common genes and DNA. The V and J calls shown here were made by TCRdb, not taken from the authors' results. Within this sample are 20,000 to 25,000 distinct CDR3 sequences, with over 75% of them counted one time only. 40% of the sample belongs to the ten largest clones.

The CDR1 and CDR2 encoded by the germline V gene are SGHAT and FQNNGV. Spanning cysteine to phenylalanine, the CDR3 consists of 16 amino acids. Just CDR3 DNA is preserved here, 48 bases in frame from base 1. Input material: liver tumor tissue from sampling region 1. Per the publication, the cell subset or site label means: tumor region T1, superior pole. This sequence was found in a woman aged 30 to 39 with primary liver carcinoma and hepatitis B virus infection. The receptor chain draws on TRBV11-2 and TRBJ2-3, with 7 middle bases fitting TRBD1. CDR3 sequence: CASSRRRQGWGDTRYF. The DNA sequence is TGTGCCAGCAGCCGGAGGCGACAGGGATGGGGAGATACGCGGTATTTT.